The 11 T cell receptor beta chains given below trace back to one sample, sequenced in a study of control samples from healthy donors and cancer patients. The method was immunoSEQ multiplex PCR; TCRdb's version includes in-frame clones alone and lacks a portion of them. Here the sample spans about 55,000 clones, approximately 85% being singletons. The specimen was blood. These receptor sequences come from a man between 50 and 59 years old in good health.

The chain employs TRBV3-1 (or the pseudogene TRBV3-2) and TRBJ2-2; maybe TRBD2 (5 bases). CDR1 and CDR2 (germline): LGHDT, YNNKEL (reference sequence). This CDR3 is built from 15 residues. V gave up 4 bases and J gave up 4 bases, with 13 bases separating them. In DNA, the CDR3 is TGTGCCAGCAGCCCCCCGGGGTTTGGCACCGGGGAGCTGTTTTTT. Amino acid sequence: CASSPPGFGTGELFF.

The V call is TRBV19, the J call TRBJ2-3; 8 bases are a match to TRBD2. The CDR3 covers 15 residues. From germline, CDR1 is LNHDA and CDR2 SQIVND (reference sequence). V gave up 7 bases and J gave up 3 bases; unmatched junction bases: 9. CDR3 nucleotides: TGTGCCAGTACCTCGACTAGCGCTTCAACAGATACGCAGTATTTT. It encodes CASTSTSASTDTQYF.

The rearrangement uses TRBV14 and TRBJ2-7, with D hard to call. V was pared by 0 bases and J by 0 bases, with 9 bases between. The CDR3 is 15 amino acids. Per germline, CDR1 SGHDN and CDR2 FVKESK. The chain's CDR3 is CASSQEPSLSYEQYF. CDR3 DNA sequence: TGTGCCAGCAGCCAAGAACCCAGCCTCTCCTACGAGCAGTACTTC.

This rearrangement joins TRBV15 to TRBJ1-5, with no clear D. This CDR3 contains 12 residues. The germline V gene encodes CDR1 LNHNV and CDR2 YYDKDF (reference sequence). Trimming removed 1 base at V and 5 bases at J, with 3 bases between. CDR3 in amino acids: CATSRADQPQHF. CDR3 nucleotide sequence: TGTGCCACCAGCAGAGCGGATCAGCCCCAGCATTTT. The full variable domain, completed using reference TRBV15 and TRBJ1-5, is DAMVIQNPRYQVTQFGKPVTLSCSQTLNHNVMYWYQQKSSQAPKLLFHYYDKDFNNEADTPDNFQSRRPNTSFCFLDIRSPGLGDTAMYLCATSRADQPQHFGDGTRLSIL.

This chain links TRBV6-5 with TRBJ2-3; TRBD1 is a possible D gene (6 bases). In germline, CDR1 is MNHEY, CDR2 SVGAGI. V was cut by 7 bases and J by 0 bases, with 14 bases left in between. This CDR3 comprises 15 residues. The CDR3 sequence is CASTEQGASTDTQYF. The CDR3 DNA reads TGTGCCAGCACGGAACAGGGTGCTAGCACAGATACGCAGTATTTT.

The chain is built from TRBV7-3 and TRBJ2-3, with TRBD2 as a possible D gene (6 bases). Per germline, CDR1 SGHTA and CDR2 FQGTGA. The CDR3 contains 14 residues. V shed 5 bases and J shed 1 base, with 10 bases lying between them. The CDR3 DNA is TGTGCCAGCAGCCCAAGGGAGGGCACAGATACGCAGTATTTT. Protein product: CASSPREGTDTQYF.

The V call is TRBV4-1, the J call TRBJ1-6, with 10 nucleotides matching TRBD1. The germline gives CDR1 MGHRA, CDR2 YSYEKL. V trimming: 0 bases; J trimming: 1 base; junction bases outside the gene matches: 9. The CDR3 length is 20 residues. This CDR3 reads CASSQEPTGGIRSYNSPLHF. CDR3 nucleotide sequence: TGCGCCAGCAGCCAAGAGCCGACAGGGGGCATTCGGTCCTATAATTCACCCCTCCACTTT.

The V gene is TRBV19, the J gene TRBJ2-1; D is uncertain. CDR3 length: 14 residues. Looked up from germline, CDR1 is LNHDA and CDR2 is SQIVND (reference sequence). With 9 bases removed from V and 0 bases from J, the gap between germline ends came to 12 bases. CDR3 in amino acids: CASSDDSSYNEQFF. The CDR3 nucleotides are TGTGCCAGCAGTGATGATAGCTCCTACAATGAGCAGTTCTTC.

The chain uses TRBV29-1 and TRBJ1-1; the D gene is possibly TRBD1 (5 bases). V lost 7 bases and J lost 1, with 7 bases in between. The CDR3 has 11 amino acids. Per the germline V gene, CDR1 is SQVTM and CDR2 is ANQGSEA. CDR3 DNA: TGCAGCGCAGGGACGAACACTGAAGCTTTCTTT. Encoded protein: CSAGTNTEAFF. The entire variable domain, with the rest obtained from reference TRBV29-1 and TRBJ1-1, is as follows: SAVISQKPSRDICQRGTSLTIQCQVDSQVTMMFWYRQQPGQSLTLIATANQGSEATYESGFVIDKFPISRPNLTFSTLTVSNMSPEDSSIYLCSAGTNTEAFFGQGTRLTVV.

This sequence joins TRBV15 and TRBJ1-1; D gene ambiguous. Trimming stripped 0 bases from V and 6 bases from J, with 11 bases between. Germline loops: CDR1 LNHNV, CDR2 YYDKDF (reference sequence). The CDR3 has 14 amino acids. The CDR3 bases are TGTGCCACCAGCAGAGATATGATGGGCCCTGAAGCTTTCTTT. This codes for CATSRDMMGPEAFF.

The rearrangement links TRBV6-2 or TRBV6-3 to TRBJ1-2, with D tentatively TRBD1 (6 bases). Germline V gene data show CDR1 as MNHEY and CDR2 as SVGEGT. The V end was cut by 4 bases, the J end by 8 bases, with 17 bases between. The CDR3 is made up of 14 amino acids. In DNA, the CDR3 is TGTGCCAGCAGTTGGTTCTCCGGGACATCGGGCTACACCTTC. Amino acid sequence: CASSWFSGTSGYTF.